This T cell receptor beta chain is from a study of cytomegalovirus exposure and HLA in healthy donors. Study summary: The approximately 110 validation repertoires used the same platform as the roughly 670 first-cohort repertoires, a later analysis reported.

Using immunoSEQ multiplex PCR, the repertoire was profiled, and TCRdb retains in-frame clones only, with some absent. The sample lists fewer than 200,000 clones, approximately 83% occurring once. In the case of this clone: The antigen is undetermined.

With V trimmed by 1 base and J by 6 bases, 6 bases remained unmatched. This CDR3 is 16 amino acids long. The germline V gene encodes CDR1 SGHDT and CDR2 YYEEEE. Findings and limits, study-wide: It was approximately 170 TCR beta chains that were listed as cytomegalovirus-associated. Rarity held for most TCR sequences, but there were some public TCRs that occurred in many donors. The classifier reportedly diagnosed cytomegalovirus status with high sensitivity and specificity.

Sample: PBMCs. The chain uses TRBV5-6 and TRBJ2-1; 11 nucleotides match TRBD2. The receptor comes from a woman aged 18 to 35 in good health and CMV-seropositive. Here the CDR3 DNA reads TGTGCCAGCAGCTTGATAGTTAGCGGGGGGGCCAATGAGCAGTTCTTC. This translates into CASSLIVSGGANEQFF.